Following are 26 T cell receptor beta chains from one sample sequenced in a study of resident and recirculating memory T cells in vitiligo. Clones were sequenced by immunoSEQ multiplex PCR, and TCRdb holds only the in-frame ones, with some missing. The profile shows more than 35,000 clones, about 93% of them singletons. Sequencing input: blood. These receptors were obtained from a male donor with vitiligo.

V gene TRBV6-4 combines with J gene TRBJ1-6, with TRBD1 matching 9 bases. V lost 5 bases to trimming and J lost 7 bases; unmatched junction nucleotides: 6. CDR1 is MRHNA and CDR2 is SNTAGT in the germline V gene. The CDR3 is 15 amino acids. The CDR3 loop reads CASSRDRAWNSPLHF. The CDR3 bases are TGTGCCAGCAGTAGGGACAGGGCATGGAATTCACCCCTCCACTTT.

This clone was counted a single time. The J gene is TRBJ2-1, the V gene TRBV2, with TRBD2 matching over 12 bases. The CDR3 consists of 13 residues. In germline, CDR1 is SNHLY, CDR2 FYNNEI. The V gene end was trimmed by 11 bases and the J gene end by 9 bases; junction bases not matched to a gene: 8. CDR3 nucleotide sequence: TGTGCCTCCCGGACTAGCGGGGTCGGTGAGCAGTTCTTC. This gives the protein CASRTSGVGEQFF.

This chain links TRBV4-1 with TRBJ2-7; 9 nucleotides align to TRBD1. In germline, CDR1 is MGHRA, CDR2 YSYEKL. The CDR3 totals 16 residues. V lost 2 bases and J lost 2; bases outside the gene matches: 7. CDR3: CASSQLVGTGTYEQYF. DNA of the CDR3: TGCGCCAGCAGCCAACTGGTGGGGACAGGGACCTACGAGCAGTACTTC.

The chain employs TRBV19 and TRBJ2-4; 8 bases are shared with TRBD1. V dropped 4 bases and J dropped 6; count of bases not matched to a gene: 5. There are 14 residues in the CDR3. CDR1 LNHDA and CDR2 SQIVND come from the germline V gene (reference sequence). The CDR3 region has the DNA TGTGCCAGTAGTACCAGGGACAGGACAAACATTCAGTACTTC. Translating gives CASSTRDRTNIQYF. Full variable domain (rest looked up from reference TRBV19 and TRBJ2-4): DGGITQSPKYLFRKEGQNVTLSCEQNLNHDAMYWYRQDPGQGLRLIYYSQIVNDFQKGDIAEGYSVSREKKESFPLTVTSAQKNPTAFYLCASSTRDRTNIQYFGAGTRLSVL.

The rearrangement links TRBV5-1 to TRBJ1-2; 9 bases are a match to TRBD1. The CDR3 extends over 15 amino acids. V trimming: 4 bases; J trimming: 6 bases; junction bases outside the gene matches: 10. Germline V gene data show CDR1 as SGHRS and CDR2 as YFSETQ. This CDR3 reads CASSPRTGVVHGYTF. CDR3 DNA sequence: TGCGCCAGCAGCCCGAGGACAGGGGTCGTCCATGGCTACACCTTC.

This clone showed up just once. J is TRBJ2-2 and V is TRBV11-2; a possible D gene is TRBD1 (5 bases). V lost 5 bases to trimming and J lost 1 base, with 8 bases between them. Germline CDR1 is SGHAT and CDR2 is FQNNGV. The CDR3 contains 14 residues. DNA for the CDR3: TGTGCCAGCAGCCGCGACAGGAACACCGGGGAGCTGTTTTTT. It translates to CASSRDRNTGELFF.

V is TRBV9 and J is TRBJ2-3, with TRBD2 matching 9 bases. V was pared by 0 bases and J by 4 bases, with 6 bases of the junction left unmatched. Germline CDR1 is SGDLS and CDR2 is YYNGEE. The CDR3 is 16 residues long. The CDR3 region is CASSVAAVAGADTQYF. CDR3 nucleotides: TGTGCCAGCAGCGTAGCTGCGGTAGCGGGGGCAGATACGCAGTATTTT. Full variable domain (rest looked up from reference TRBV9 and TRBJ2-3): DSGVTQTPKHLITATGQRVTLRCSPRSGDLSVYWYQQSLDQGLQFLIQYYNGEERAKGNILERFSAQQFPDLHSELNLSSLELGDSALYFCASSVAAVAGADTQYFGPGTRLTVL.

This clone was recorded only once. The V call is TRBV5-4, the J call TRBJ2-3; D is perhaps TRBD2 (6 bases). This CDR3 region has 11 residues. Trimming removed 1 base from V and 11 bases from J, with 8 bases in between. Per germline, CDR1 SGHNT and CDR2 YYREEE (reference sequence). This chain's CDR3 is CASSLLAEQYF. The DNA of the CDR3 is TGTGCCAGCAGCTTGTTAGCGGAGCAGTATTTT.

The J gene is TRBJ1-1, the V gene TRBV25-1, with a possible D match to TRBD1 (6 bases). Germline V gene data show CDR1 as MGHDK and CDR2 as SYGVNS. There are 14 residues in the CDR3. V shed 7 bases and J shed 1 base, with 13 bases lying between them. CDR3: CASIPTGPNTEAFF. The CDR3 DNA reads as TGTGCCAGCATACCGACAGGACCGAACACTGAAGCTTTCTTT.

This clone was recorded only once. This chain links TRBV5-6 with TRBJ1-5, with 9 nucleotides matching TRBD1. This CDR3 has 15 residues. Germline V lookup: CDR1 SGHDT, CDR2 YYEEEE. Trimming removed 0 bases from V and 8 bases from J; junction bases left unmatched: 6. CDR3 amino acids: CASSLGTGVGKPQHF. CDR3 coding DNA: TGTGCCAGCAGCTTGGGGACAGGGGTGGGTAAGCCCCAGCATTTT.

V gene TRBV27 combines with J gene TRBJ2-5; TRBD2 matches 13 bases. Germline V lookup: CDR1 MNHEY, CDR2 SMNVEV (reference sequence). This CDR3 spans 15 amino acids. J gave up 2 bases and V 6 bases, and 3 bases lay outside the gene matches. The DNA of the CDR3 is TGTGCCAGCAGCGGGACTAGCGGGGTTCAAGAGACCCAGTACTTC. Protein sequence: CASSGTSGVQETQYF.

Only a few counts were recorded for this clone. The J gene is TRBJ1-2, the V gene TRBV2; perhaps TRBD1 as D (5 bases). Trimming cost V 4 bases and J 6 bases, with 15 bases left between them. The CDR3 is 14 residues long. Germline V CDR1 and CDR2: SNHLY, FYNNEI. CDR3 sequence: CASSVGTFLDGYTF. The CDR3 nucleotides read TGTGCCAGCAGTGTTGGGACTTTCCTGGATGGCTACACCTTC. The variable domain in full, with the rest retrieved from reference TRBV2 and TRBJ1-2, is EPEVTQTPSHQVTQMGQEVILRCVPISNHLYFYWYRQILGQKVEFLVSFYNNEISEKSEIFDDQFSVERPDGSNFTLKIRSTKLEDSAMYFCASSVGTFLDGYTFGSGTRLTVV.

The V gene is TRBV5-1, the J gene TRBJ1-2, with TRBD1 identical over 8 bases. This CDR3 is 15 amino acids long. Germline lookup yields CDR1 SGHRS and CDR2 YFSETQ. V shed 4 bases, J shed 4 bases, and the junction held 9 bases outside the gene matches. Written as DNA, the CDR3 is TGCGCCAGCAGCGAATCCGGGACAGGATCCTATGGCTACACCTTC. Translation gives CASSESGTGSYGYTF.

This rearrangement joins TRBV2 to TRBJ1-2, with D possibly matching TRBD1 (6 bases). Germline V lookup: CDR1 SNHLY, CDR2 FYNNEI. The CDR3 runs to 13 residues. Trimming took off 6 bases at V and 2 bases at J, with 10 bases between the two ends. Here the CDR3 reads CASRGQKNYGYTF. The CDR3 nucleotides read TGTGCCAGCAGAGGACAGAAGAACTATGGCTACACCTTC.

The chain has TRBV30 and TRBJ1-6, with 7 bases matching TRBD1. CDR3 length: 15 amino acids. Per the germline V gene, CDR1 is GTSNPN and CDR2 is SVGIG (reference sequence). J gave up 4 bases and V 1 base, and 4 bases lay outside the gene matches. In DNA form, the CDR3 reads TGTGCCTGGAGTGGACTGACAGGGTATAATTCACCCCTCCACTTT. Translated, it gives CAWSGLTGYNSPLHF.

The chain has TRBV27 and TRBJ1-1; maybe TRBD1 (6 bases). The germline V and J ends were trimmed by 6 bases and 3 bases, with 17 bases remaining between them. The CDR3 consists of 15 residues. From germline, CDR1 is MNHEY and CDR2 SMNVEV (reference sequence). This CDR3 is CASRGRTAGDTEAFF. As DNA, the CDR3 is TGTGCCAGCAGGGGCAGGACAGCCGGGGACACTGAAGCTTTCTTT.

The chain couples TRBV10-3 to TRBJ2-3, with D possibly matching TRBD2 (6 bases). The CDR3 has 17 residues. V was trimmed by 10 bases and J by 4 bases, leaving 27 bases between them. Germline CDR1 is ENHRY and CDR2 is SYGVKD. CDR3 sequence: CATRGSGRITPPDTQYF. In DNA, the CDR3 is TGTGCCACCCGTGGGAGCGGGCGAATCACTCCCCCAGATACGCAGTATTTT.

This chain links TRBV5-1 with TRBJ1-2; TRBD1 might be the D (5 bases). The V gene's germline CDR1 is SGHRS and CDR2 YFSETQ. V lost 3 bases to trimming and J lost 2 bases, with 17 bases between them. The CDR3 length is 16 residues. CDR3 region: CASSSEGREGNYGYTF. CDR3 bases: TGCGCCAGCAGCTCCGAAGGGAGGGAGGGGAACTATGGCTACACCTTC.

This chain links TRBV7-6 with TRBJ2-7; TRBD1 matches 7 bases. This CDR3 comprises 16 residues. V dropped 4 bases and J dropped 0; count of bases not matched to a gene: 9. Germline V gives CDR1 SGHVS, CDR2 FNYEAQ. CDR3 DNA sequence: TGTGCCAGCAGCTCTCCACAGGGGAGCGGCTCCTACGAGCAGTACTTC. Translating gives CASSSPQGSGSYEQYF.

The CDR3 loop reads CASSHARAGAPNEQFF. CDR3 DNA sequence: TGTGCCAGCAGCCACGCCAGGGCAGGGGCCCCCAATGAGCAGTTCTTC. The V and J genes are TRBV7-6 and TRBJ2-1; tentative D call: TRBD1 (6 bases). Germline V lookup: CDR1 SGHVS, CDR2 FNYEAQ. The CDR3 is made up of 16 amino acids. V lost 5 bases, J lost 6 bases, and 20 bases lay in between.

This rearrangement joins TRBV5-1 to TRBJ2-2; 9 nucleotides align to TRBD2. V lost 4 bases, J lost 4 bases, and 8 bases stayed unmatched. Germline V gives CDR1 SGHRS, CDR2 YFSETQ. CDR3 size: 16 residues. The CDR3 is CASSPLPSGVTGELFF. CDR3 bases: TGCGCCAGCAGCCCCTTGCCTAGCGGGGTCACCGGGGAGCTGTTTTTT.

This chain uses TRBV7-2 with TRBJ1-2; 8 bases map to TRBD1. The CDR3 loop spans 13 amino acids. V trimming: 6 bases; J trimming: 5 bases; junction bases outside the gene matches: 5. Germline CDR1 reads SGHTA; CDR2 reads FQGNSA. The CDR3 DNA is TGTGCCAGCAGTGGACAGGGCCATTATGGCTACACCTTC. The encoded protein is CASSGQGHYGYTF.

This clone was seen just once. The V gene is TRBV19, the J gene TRBJ1-6; TRBD1 agrees at 7 bases. The length of the CDR3 is 15 residues. With 5 bases clipped from V and 7 bases from J, the junction kept 8 bases outside the gene matches. Germline CDR1 reads LNHDA; CDR2 reads SQIVND (reference sequence). CDR3 in amino acids: CASSVTGATNSPLHF. Here the CDR3 DNA reads TGTGCCAGTAGTGTCACAGGGGCCACGAATTCACCCCTCCACTTT. Based on the CDR3 plus reference TRBV19 and TRBJ1-6, the full variable domain is DGGITQSPKYLFRKEGQNVTLSCEQNLNHDAMYWYRQDPGQGLRLIYYSQIVNDFQKGDIAEGYSVSREKKESFPLTVTSAQKNPTAFYLCASSVTGATNSPLHFGNGTRLTVT.

The chain combines TRBV6-5 with TRBJ2-7, with 7 positions matching TRBD1. The germline V gene has CDR1 MNHEY and CDR2 SVGAGI. CDR3 length: 11 residues. The V and J ends lost 8 bases and 2 bases, in that order; junction bases with no gene match: 0. The CDR3, as DNA: TGTGCCAGCGGGACAGCCTACGAGCAGTACTTC. It yields the protein CASGTAYEQYF.

This clone was recorded only once. The rearrangement uses TRBV21-1 and TRBJ2-7; TRBD1 is the table's D call and was not checked against the DNA. TRBV21-1 is described as a pseudogene. This CDR3 is built from 12 residues. In DNA form, the CDR3 reads TGTGCCAGCAGCAAAGCGGGCCGCGAGCAGTACTTC. Amino acids: CASSKAGREQYF.

The chain joins TRBV11-2 to TRBJ2-3; TRBD2 aligns across 10 bases. Trimming at V came to 3 bases and at J to 4 bases, leaving 4 bases not matched to a gene. In germline, CDR1 is SGHAT, CDR2 FQNNGV. The CDR3 spans 15 residues. The CDR3 spells CASSFTSGVADTQYF. The DNA for the CDR3 is TGTGCCAGCAGCTTCACTAGCGGGGTCGCAGATACGCAGTATTTT.